This T cell receptor (beta chain) was captured by sequencing in a study of cytomegalovirus exposure and HLA in healthy donors. Overall study results and limits: Association of a missense DCLRE1C variant with TCR beta V- and J-gene trimming was reported in a later analysis. Some TCR beta chains (over 150 of them) were listed as cytomegalovirus-associated.

The CDR3 is 15 residues long. Germline V gene lookup returns CDR1 MNHEY and CDR2 SVGAGI. The ends were cut back, 6 bases at V and 0 bases at J, with 12 bases in the middle. In nominal health when sampled, donors likely had unrecorded immune exposures nonetheless. The study ran its PCR with 60 Vbeta and 13 Jbeta primers. Sequencing used immunoSEQ multiplex PCR; TCRdb keeps in-frame clones, though not all of them. The profile shows approximately 150,000 clones, 75% to 80% of them singletons. About this clone: Its cognate antigen is unknown.

The sequencing sample was made of PBMCs. V gene TRBV6-5 combines with J gene TRBJ1-3; D may be TRBD1 (6 bases). This receptor was identified in a male donor in good health and CMV-seronegative. CDR3 coding DNA: TGTGCCAGCAGAACGACAGGCCTCTCTGGAAACACCATATATTTT. This gives the protein CASRTTGLSGNTIYF.